This T cell receptor (beta chain) was captured in a study of long-term antiretroviral therapy in people with HIV. Notes on the study in general: Regardless of time point, clones expanded before ART dominated the repertoire.

This was the immunoSEQ v3.0 assay at survey level. Libraries were prepared by immunoSEQ multiplex PCR; TCRdb keeps only in-frame clonotypes and omits some of them. Of around 40,000 clones listed, around 94% are singletons. Remarks on this clone: No antigen is known for it.

The CDR3 is 13 amino acids. V trimming: 5 bases; J trimming: 7 bases; junction bases outside the gene matches: 6. Germline assignment: CDR1 SEHNR and CDR2 FQNEAQ (reference sequence). The chain is built from TRBV7-9 and TRBJ1-2, with 8 positions matching TRBD1. This sample comprised unsorted PBMCs, obtained 4.1 years after starting antiretroviral therapy. The clonotype was recovered from a woman aged 45-60 years with HIV. The CDR3 nucleotides are TGTGCCAGCAGCCTGACAGGGGATGGTGGCTACACCTTC. This gives the protein CASSLTGDGGYTF.